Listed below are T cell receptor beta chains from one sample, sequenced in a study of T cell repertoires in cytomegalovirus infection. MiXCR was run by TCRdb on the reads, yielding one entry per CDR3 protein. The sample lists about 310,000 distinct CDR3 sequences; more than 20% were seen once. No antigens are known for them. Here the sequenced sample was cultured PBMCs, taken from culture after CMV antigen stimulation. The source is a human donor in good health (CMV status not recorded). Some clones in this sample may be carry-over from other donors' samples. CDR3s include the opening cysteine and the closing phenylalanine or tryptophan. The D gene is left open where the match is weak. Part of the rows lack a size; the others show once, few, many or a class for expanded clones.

CSVVPMNTEAFF	TGCAGCGTTGTTCCCATGAACACTGAAGCTTTCTTT	TRBJ1-1	.	.	TRBV29-1
CASSPGLAGEEQYF	TGTGCCAGCAGTCCCGGACTAGCGGGTGAAGAGCAGTACTTC	TRBJ2-7	TRBD2	.	TRBV28
CASSLGGYSNQPQHF	TGTGCCAGCAGCTTAGGCGGGTATAGCAATCAGCCCCAGCATTTT	TRBJ1-5	.	many	TRBV7-2
CSGEGGQETQYF	TGCAGTGGGGAGGGAGGACAAGAGACCCAGTACTTC	TRBJ2-5	TRBD2	.	TRBV20-1
CASSRDSNANQPQHF	TGTGCCAGCAGCAGAGACAGCAACGCCAATCAGCCCCAGCATTTT	TRBJ1-5	.	.	TRBV7-2
CASSLQVYLNTEAFF	TGTGCCAGCAGCCTGCAGGTATACCTGAACACTGAAGCTTTCTTT	TRBJ1-1	.	.	TRBV11-2
CASSVGDFTDTQYF	TGTGCCAGCAGTGTAGGAGACTTCACAGATACGCAGTATTTT	TRBJ2-3	.	few	TRBV27
CASSPRSLSGANVLTF	TGTGCCAGCAGCCCCCGAAGCCTCTCTGGGGCCAACGTCCTGACTTTC	TRBJ2-6	.	many	TRBV7-6
CASSQSGTSGAGELFF	TGCGCCAGCAGCCAATCCGGGACTAGTGGAGCCGGGGAGCTGTTTTTT	TRBJ2-2	TRBD2	.	TRBV4-3
CASSPGVLGYTF	TGTGCCAGCAGCCCGGGAGTACTTGGCTACACCTTC	TRBJ1-2	.	many	TRBV7-2
CASSYSVSTDTQYF	TGTGCCAGCAGTTACTCAGTTAGCACAGATACGCAGTATTTT	TRBJ2-3	.	.	TRBV6-6
CSARRQGLTYEQYF	TGCAGTGCTAGACGACAGGGGCTAACCTACGAGCAGTACTTC	TRBJ2-7	TRBD1	.	TRBV20-1
CASSFVFGGGYGYTF	TGTGCCAGCAGTTTCGTATTTGGGGGCGGCTATGGCTACACCTTC	TRBJ1-2	.	.	TRBV12-3/TRBV12-4
CATSDVGGMRGSSSYNEQFF	TGTGCCACCAGTGATGTTGGGGGGATGCGGGGGTCCAGCTCCTACAATGAGCAGTTCTTC	TRBJ2-1	TRBD2	many	TRBV24-1
CASSSAIQNIQYF	TGTGCCAGCAGTTCGGCAATACAAAACATTCAGTACTTC	TRBJ2-4	.	.	TRBV27
CASSYGAGTSGTDTQYF	TGTGCCAGCAGTTACGGGGCCGGGACTAGCGGGACAGATACGCAGTATTTT	TRBJ2-3	TRBD2	.	TRBV6-1
CASSQGGGGEAPQHF	TGCGCCAGCAGCCAAGGGGGCGGCGGTGAAGCGCCCCAGCATTTT	TRBJ1-5	.	once	TRBV4-1
CASSPPGLAIEETQYF	TGTGCCAGCAGCCCCCCGGGACTAGCTATAGAGGAGACCCAGTACTTC	TRBJ2-5	TRBD2	.	TRBV5-4
CASSYQYTEAFF	TGTGCCAGCAGTTACCAGTACACTGAAGCTTTCTTT	TRBJ1-1	.	.	TRBV6-2/TRBV6-3
CASSLRRMNTEAFF	TGTGCCAGCAGTTTAAGGCGTATGAACACTGAAGCTTTCTTT	TRBJ1-1	.	few	TRBV12-3/TRBV12-4
CASSLNDGHTQYF	TGTGCCAGCAGCTTAAACGATGGGCATACGCAGTATTTT	TRBJ2-3	.	.	TRBV3-1
CASSPRGNGELFF	TGTGCCAGCAGCCCCCGGGGCAACGGGGAGCTGTTTTTT	TRBJ2-2	.	.	TRBV7-9